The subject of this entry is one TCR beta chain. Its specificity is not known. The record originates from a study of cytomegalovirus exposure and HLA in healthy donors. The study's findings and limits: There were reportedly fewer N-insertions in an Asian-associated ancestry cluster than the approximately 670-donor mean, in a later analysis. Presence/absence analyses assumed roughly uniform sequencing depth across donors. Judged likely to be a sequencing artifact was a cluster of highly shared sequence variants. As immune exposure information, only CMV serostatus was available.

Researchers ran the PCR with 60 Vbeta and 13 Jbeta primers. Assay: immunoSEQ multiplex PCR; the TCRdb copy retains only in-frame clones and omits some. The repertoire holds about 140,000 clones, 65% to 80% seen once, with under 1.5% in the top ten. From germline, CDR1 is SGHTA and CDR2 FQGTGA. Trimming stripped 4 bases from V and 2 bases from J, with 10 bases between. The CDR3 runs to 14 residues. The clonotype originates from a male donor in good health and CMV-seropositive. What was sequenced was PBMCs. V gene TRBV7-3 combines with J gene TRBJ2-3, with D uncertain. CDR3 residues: CASSSHSNTDTQYF. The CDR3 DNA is TGTGCCAGCAGCTCCCACTCTAACACAGATACGCAGTATTTT.